These 14 T cell receptor beta chains came from one sample sequenced in a study of T-cell reconstitution after alpha-beta-depleted transplantation in children. Preparation of the TCRbeta library used unique molecular identifiers. TCRdb reprocessed the PCR reads via MiXCR and lists one record per CDR3 protein. Of about 460,000 distinct CDR3 sequences in the sample, roughly 10% are singletons; the top ten hold 2% to 2.5%. The sample consisted of PBMCs, taken before TCRalphabeta/CD19-depleted stem cell transplant. All receptors come from a child aged 2 to 15 with inherited bone marrow failure, due to receive a stem cell transplant.

A few counts support this clonotype. The chain recombines TRBV27 with TRBJ2-7; TRBD2 matches at 9 bases. V trimming: 5 bases; J trimming: 4 bases; junction bases outside the gene matches: 12. Germline V gene lookup returns CDR1 MNHEY and CDR2 SMNVEV (reference sequence). The CDR3 covers 16 residues. The CDR3 here is CASSPLVSGREYEQYF. The CDR3 bases are TGTGCCAGCAGTCCCCTAGTTAGCGGGAGAGAGTACGAGCAGTACTTC.

There are many counts of this clonotype. The chain links TRBV4-3 to TRBJ2-1; 7 bases are shared with TRBD2. Germline assignment: CDR1 LGHNA and CDR2 YSLEER. The CDR3 is 16 amino acids. The V segment lost 4 bases and the J segment 8 bases; nucleotides outside the gene matches: 14. The CDR3 reads CASSLRTSLIADEQFF. As DNA, the CDR3 is TGCGCCAGCAGCCTCAGGACTAGTCTAATCGCGGATGAGCAGTTCTTC.

CDR3 residues: CASSQAPSGHNEQFF. The CDR3 DNA reads TGCGCCAGCAGCCAAGCGCCTAGCGGTCACAATGAGCAGTTCTTC. The V and J genes are TRBV4-3 and TRBJ2-1, with 7 bases identical to TRBD2. The J segment lost 5 bases and the V segment lost 1 base, leaving 5 bases of the junction unmatched. Per germline, CDR1 LGHNA and CDR2 YSLEER. There are 15 residues in the CDR3.

This clonotype was seen repeatedly, ten times or more. Here the CDR3 DNA reads TGCGCCAGCAGCTTGGCCGGGCTCAATCCCTGGAATGAGCAGTTCTTC. This encodes CASSLAGLNPWNEQFF. The chain couples TRBV5-1 to TRBJ2-1, with D unresolved. This CDR3 comprises 16 residues. Germline lookup yields CDR1 SGHRS and CDR2 YFSETQ. The germline V and J ends were trimmed by 0 bases and 7 bases, with 17 bases remaining between them.

The CDR3 DNA reads TGTGCCAGCAGCGGCAGCACGGGAGGGACTGAAGCTTTCTTT. Encoded protein: CASSGSTGGTEAFF. V usage is TRBV11-2 and J usage is TRBJ1-1; D ambiguous. Germline V gene sequence: CDR1 SGHAT, CDR2 FQNNGV. V was cut by 5 bases and J by 5 bases, with 15 bases left in between. This CDR3 comprises 14 residues.

This clonotype was detected ten times or more. The J gene is TRBJ2-5, the V gene TRBV7-2; tentatively, D is TRBD1 (5 bases). The CDR3 totals 14 residues. Germline V gene sequence: CDR1 SGHTA, CDR2 FQGNSA. Trimming left V 2 bases short and J 2 bases short, with 9 bases between. Written as DNA, the CDR3 is TGTGCCAGCAGCTTAATGAGGACACAAGAGACCCAGTACTTC. Amino acid sequence: CASSLMRTQETQYF. Variable domain in full (rest from reference TRBV7-2 and TRBJ2-5): GAGVSQSPSNKVTEKGKDVELRCDPISGHTALYWYRQSLGQGLEFLIYFQGNSAPDKSGLPSDRFSAERTGGSVSTLTIQRTQQEDSAVYLCASSLMRTQETQYFGPGTRLLVL.

This clonotype has at least ten counts. The V call is TRBV20-1, the J call TRBJ2-1, with D unresolved. CDR1 is DFQATT, CDR2 SNEGSKA, per germline (reference sequence). This CDR3 has 10 amino acids. Trimming pared 3 bases from V and 9 bases from J, leaving 6 bases between. The CDR3 DNA sequence: TGCAGTGCTAGTAAGGGTGAGCAGTTCTTC. This codes for CSASKGEQFF.

This rearrangement joins TRBV20-1 to TRBJ2-3; 12 nucleotides align to TRBD2. Unmatched junction bases numbered 6, after V lost 3 bases and J lost 2 bases. The germline gives CDR1 DFQATT, CDR2 SNEGSKA (reference sequence). This CDR3 is built from 16 residues. The CDR3, as DNA: TGCAGTGCTAGTTCCGGACTAGCGGGGCCCACAGATACGCAGTATTTT. Amino acid sequence: CSASSGLAGPTDTQYF.

The sample holds many counts of this clonotype. Likely a read error: the CDR3 ends without its conserved phenylalanine or tryptophan. The limits of the CDR3 on the DNA are not certain, so only TCRdb's listed CDR3 is given. The CDR3 sequence: CASSPSSV. The chain is built from TRBV7-9 and TRBJ2-6. Ends included, the CDR3 has 8 residues. The V gene's germline CDR1 is SEHNR and CDR2 FQNEAQ (reference sequence).

The sample holds many counts of this clonotype. The V gene is TRBV29-1, the J gene TRBJ2-3, with D hard to call. This CDR3 has 13 residues. Trimming took 5 bases from V and 0 from J, leaving 9 bases between them. Germline lookup yields CDR1 SQVTM and CDR2 ANQGSEA. CDR3 loop: CSVHDGSTDTQYF. Written as DNA, the CDR3 is TGCAGCGTTCACGACGGGAGCACAGATACGCAGTATTTT.

Ten or more counts support this clonotype. This sequence joins TRBV19 and TRBJ2-1; TRBD1 matches 7 bases. This CDR3 contains 16 residues. Trimming took 6 bases from V and 5 from J; bases not matched to a gene: 13. Germline assignment: CDR1 LNHDA and CDR2 SQIVND (reference sequence). CDR3 region: CASRGQQTLIHNEQFF. The CDR3 region has the DNA TGTGCCAGTAGGGGACAGCAAACCTTAATCCACAATGAGCAGTTCTTC.

This clonotype was counted many times. The chain employs TRBV3-1 and TRBJ2-2, with 13 nucleotides matching TRBD2. CDR3 length: 17 amino acids. V dropped 4 bases and J dropped 5; count of bases not matched to a gene: 7. Germline lookup yields CDR1 LGHDT and CDR2 YNNKEL (reference sequence). Written as DNA, the CDR3 is TGTGCCAGCAGCCGAGGACTAGCGGGAGTCTATACCGGGGAGCTGTTTTTT. Protein product: CASSRGLAGVYTGELFF. Complete variable domain (other parts from reference TRBV3-1 and TRBJ2-2): DTAVSQTPKYLVTQMGNDKSIKCEQNLGHDTMYWYKQDSKKFLKIMFSYNNKELIINETVPNRFSPKSPDKAHLNLHINSLELGDSAVYFCASSRGLAGVYTGELFFGEGSRLTVL.

This clonotype was picked up many times. The V gene is TRBV20-1, the J gene TRBJ2-7; TRBD1 matches at 10 bases. Germline V CDR1 and CDR2: DFQATT, SNEGSKA (reference sequence). The CDR3 contains 15 residues. Trimming at V came to 5 bases and at J to 2 bases, leaving 9 bases not matched to a gene. CDR3 sequence reads: CSAQFRDRGAYEQYF. The DNA for the CDR3 is TGCAGTGCTCAATTCCGGGACAGGGGTGCCTACGAGCAGTACTTC.

This chain joins TRBV9 and TRBJ1-2, with D hard to call. V shed 5 bases and J shed 8 bases, with 10 bases lying between them. Germline CDR1 is SGDLS and CDR2 is YYNGEE. The CDR3 runs to 11 residues. The CDR3 sequence is CASSREGGYTF. The CDR3 DNA reads as TGTGCCAGCAGTAGGGAGGGAGGCTACACCTTC.